These 8 T cell receptor beta chains came from one sample sequenced in a study of molecular identifiers for immune sequencing clone quantification. A single record per CDR3 protein comes from TCRdb applying MiXCR to the PCR reads. The table records tens of thousands of distinct CDR3 sequences, approximately 22% of them present only once. The specimen was naive CD8+ T cells from blood, with Jurkat cell RNA spiked in. Subset denoted: FACS-sorted CD8+CD4-CCR7+CD45RA+ naive T cells. All receptors come from a human donor in good health. Some libraries in this study had Jurkat cell RNA spiked in.

The chain has TRBV7-2 and TRBJ2-3; 11 positions agree with TRBD2. This CDR3 comprises 17 residues. Germline V gene sequence: CDR1 SGHTA, CDR2 FQGNSA. The V gene end was trimmed by 1 base and the J gene end by 1 base; junction bases not matched to a gene: 4. CDR3 region: CASSLGGTSGGTDTQYF. Written as DNA, the CDR3 is TGTGCCAGCAGCTTAGGAGGGACTAGCGGAGGCACAGATACGCAGTATTTT.

This clonotype appeared many times. Here the CDR3 DNA reads TGTGCCAGCAGCTTTAGTGCCAGGGGACCCTACGAGCAGTACTTC. It encodes CASSFSARGPYEQYF. The V gene is TRBV5-6, the J gene TRBJ2-7; D might be TRBD1 (6 bases). The germline CDR1 and CDR2 sequences are SGHDT and YYEEEE. The CDR3 spans 15 residues. With 2 bases removed from V and 2 bases from J, the gap between germline ends came to 14 bases. The whole variable domain, filled in from reference TRBV5-6 and TRBJ2-7, reads DAGVTQSPTHLIKTRGQQVTLRCSPKSGHDTVSWYQQALGQGPQFIFQYYEEEERQRGNFPDRFSGHQFPNYSSELNVNALLLGDSALYLCASSFSARGPYEQYFGPGTRLTVT.

V is TRBV27 and J is TRBJ1-1, with D possibly being TRBD1 (5 bases). The CDR3 spans 14 residues. CDR1 is MNHEY, CDR2 SMNVEV, per germline (reference sequence). Trimming took off 3 bases at V and 2 bases at J, with 10 bases between the two ends. The CDR3 DNA sequence: TGTGCCAGCAGTTTCAGACAGTCCAACACTGAAGCTTTCTTT. This sequence encodes CASSFRQSNTEAFF.

The chain couples TRBV11-2 to TRBJ2-2; 9 nucleotides line up with TRBD2. Germline V CDR1 and CDR2: SGHAT, FQNNGV. V was pared by 1 base and J by 1 base, with 4 bases of the junction left unmatched. This CDR3 has 17 residues. As DNA, the CDR3 is TGTGCCAGCAGCTTAGCTAGCGGGGACGAGAACACCGGGGAGCTGTTTTTT. The encoded protein is CASSLASGDENTGELFF.

This clonotype was counted many times. The chain uses TRBV4-2 and TRBJ1-1; TRBD1 might be the D (5 bases). This CDR3 comprises 17 residues. Trimming took off 0 bases at V and 3 bases at J, with 17 bases between the two ends. Germline values: CDR1 LGHNA, CDR2 YNFKEQ. CDR3 residues: CASSQDLIGGWDTEAFF. Written as DNA, the CDR3 is TGTGCCAGCAGCCAAGATCTCATTGGGGGATGGGACACTGAAGCTTTCTTT.

This clonotype showed up many times. The chain has TRBV5-6 and TRBJ2-7; D is undetermined. This CDR3 has 15 residues. V shed 3 bases and J shed 9 bases, with 22 bases lying between them. CDR1 SGHDT and CDR2 YYEEEE come from the germline V gene. CDR3 in amino acids: CASSSDRSSEAGQYF. CDR3 coding DNA: TGTGCCAGCAGCTCTGACCGGTCCTCAGAAGCTGGGCAGTACTTC.

This clonotype has a handful of counts. The chain is built from TRBV29-1 and TRBJ1-1; D is perhaps TRBD1 (5 bases). V was trimmed by 7 bases and J by 3 bases, leaving 18 bases between them. This CDR3 is built from 14 residues. Germline CDR1 SQVTM, CDR2 ANQGSEA. This chain's CDR3 is CSGSRVRIDTEAFF. In DNA, the CDR3 is TGCAGCGGGAGCAGGGTCAGGATAGACACTGAAGCTTTCTTT.

This clonotype was counted between two and nine times. The J gene is TRBJ1-5, the V gene TRBV24-1; D gene unclear. V lost 4 bases, J lost 1 base, and 10 bases lay in between. Germline CDR1 and CDR2: KGHDR and SFDVKD. This CDR3 region has 15 residues. The CDR3 loop is CATSEADRSNQPQHF. In DNA form, the CDR3 reads TGTGCCACCAGTGAAGCAGACCGGAGCAATCAGCCCCAGCATTTT.